The clone carrying this TCR beta chain was found once. One junction end disagrees with the germline gene, perhaps due to a read error. This sample is drawn from a study of control samples from healthy donors and cancer patients. The method was immunoSEQ multiplex PCR; TCRdb's version includes in-frame clones alone and lacks a portion of them. The table has about 150,000 clones, just under 95% seen once. The germline gives CDR1 MRHNA, CDR2 SNTAGT. The CDR3 runs to 14 residues. The chain couples TRBV6-4 to TRBJ2-3; perhaps TRBD2 as D (6 bases). This clonotype originated in a middle-aged man in good health. Specimen: blood. CDR3 coding DNA: TGTGCCAGCAGTGACAAAGTGGGGGGATCTTCGTTGAATTTT. Translated, it gives CASSDKVGGSSLNF.